The rows below give T cell receptor beta chains drawn from one sample of a study of cytomegalovirus exposure and HLA in healthy donors. Using immunoSEQ multiplex PCR, the repertoire was profiled, and TCRdb retains in-frame clones only, with some absent. The sample lists some 180,000 clones, about 9.4% occurring once. The material sequenced was PBMCs. All receptors come from a woman in her 30s in good health and CMV-seropositive. Each CDR3 is given with its conserved first and last residue. A D gene is named only where the DNA matches it firmly. A clone size is listed for some rows: how often the clone was seen (once, few, many), or a class if it is expanded.

CDR3aa	CDR3nt	j_gene	v_gene	abundance	d_gene
CASSLDQGGDTQYF	TGTGCCAGCAGCTTGGACCAGGGTGGAGATACGCAGTATTTT	TRBJ2-3	TRBV5-6	few	NA
CAWKWGRRGSGRAEEQYF	TGTGCCTGGAAATGGGGGAGAAGAGGTAGCGGGAGGGCCGAAGAGCAGTACTTC	TRBJ2-7	TRBV30	NA	TRBD2
CSVKIRTGVYEQFF	TGCAGCGTGAAAATCCGGACAGGGGTTTATGAGCAGTTCTTC	TRBJ2-1	TRBV29-1	NA	TRBD1
CAWGLAGPTGQFF	TGTGCCTGGGGACTAGCGGGACCGACTGGGCAGTTCTTC	TRBJ2-1	TRBV30	few	TRBD2
CASKGAEGLWGYTF	TGTGCCAGCAAGGGGGCAGAGGGACTTTGGGGCTACACCTTC	TRBJ1-2	TRBV2	NA	TRBD1
CASSFHDRPNTEAFF	TGTGCCAGCAGCTTTCACGACAGGCCGAACACTGAAGCTTTCTTT	TRBJ1-1	TRBV7-9	few	NA
CASSVVRTTEAFF	TGTGCCAGCAGCGTAGTCAGAACCACTGAAGCTTTCTTT	TRBJ1-1	TRBV9	few	NA
CASSPWGVAAGGETQYF	TGTGCCAGTAGTCCATGGGGGGTAGCGGCAGGAGGAGAGACCCAGTACTTC	TRBJ2-5	TRBV19	many	NA
CASSLAAGPNEQFF	TGTGCCAGCAGCTTAGCAGCGGGCCCCAATGAGCAGTTCTTC	TRBJ2-1	TRBV7-2	few	NA
CASSAYNEQFF	TGTGCCAGCAGTGCTTACAATGAGCAGTTCTTC	TRBJ2-1	TRBV2	NA	NA
CASSSLKQFF	TGTGCCAGCAGTTCTCTAAAGCAGTTCTTC	TRBJ2-1	TRBV27	NA	NA
CASSRGSTEAFF	TGTGCCAGCAGCCGGGGAAGCACTGAAGCTTTCTTT	TRBJ1-1	TRBV27	NA	NA
CASSADREIGEQYF	TGTGCCAGCAGCGCAGACAGGGAGATAGGCGAGCAGTACTTC	TRBJ2-7	TRBV9	few	TRBD1
CASTGGRALYGYTF	TGTGCCAGCACAGGGGGCCGGGCCCTCTATGGCTACACCTTC	TRBJ1-2	TRBV6-1	NA	TRBD1
CASIQGGTEAFF	TGTGCCAGCATACAGGGGGGGACTGAAGCTTTCTTT	TRBJ1-1	TRBV7-9	few	TRBD1
CASSFPRGRYDEQFF	TGTGCCAGCAGTTTTCCGAGGGGGCGATACGATGAGCAGTTCTTC	TRBJ2-1	TRBV28	few	TRBD1
CASSLGLAEGKGEQFF	TGCGCCAGCAGCTTGGGGCTAGCGGAAGGTAAGGGTGAGCAGTTCTTC	TRBJ2-1	TRBV5-1	few	TRBD2
CASSVGQRIEYGYTF	TGTGCCAGCAGCGTAGGCCAAAGAATAGAATATGGCTACACCTTC	TRBJ1-2	TRBV9	few	NA
CASSRDSSYNEQFF	TGTGCCAGCAGTCGGGACAGCTCCTACAATGAGCAGTTCTTC	TRBJ2-1	TRBV6-5	NA	TRBD1
CASSLTDRKYGYTF	TGCGCCAGCAGCTTGACCGACAGAAAATATGGCTACACCTTC	TRBJ1-2	TRBV5-1	few	NA
CASSPDGGGNQPQHF	TGTGCCAGCAGCCCCGATGGGGGGGGCAATCAGCCCCAGCATTTT	TRBJ1-5	TRBV5-4	few	NA
CAWRAAGWGPGELFF	TGTGCCTGGAGGGCCGCGGGGTGGGGTCCCGGGGAGCTGTTTTTT	TRBJ2-2	TRBV30	NA	NA
CASSGSSGANVLTF	TGCGCCAGCAGTGGGAGCTCTGGGGCCAACGTCCTGACTTTC	TRBJ2-6	TRBV10-2	NA	NA
CASSEGRVTYEQYF	TGTGCCAGCAGCGAAGGGCGGGTTACCTACGAGCAGTACTTC	TRBJ2-7	TRBV11-1	NA	NA
CASSLPGGEQYF	TGTGCCAGCAGTTTACCAGGGGGCGAGCAGTACTTC	TRBJ2-7	TRBV27	few	TRBD1
CASSPHANGEGNTEAFF	TGTGCCAGCTCACCCCACGCAAACGGGGAAGGGAACACTGAAGCTTTCTTT	TRBJ1-1	TRBV18	few	NA
CASSLGSASYNEQFF	TGTGCCAGCAGCTTAGGGAGCGCCTCCTACAATGAGCAGTTCTTC	TRBJ2-1	TRBV7-9	NA	NA